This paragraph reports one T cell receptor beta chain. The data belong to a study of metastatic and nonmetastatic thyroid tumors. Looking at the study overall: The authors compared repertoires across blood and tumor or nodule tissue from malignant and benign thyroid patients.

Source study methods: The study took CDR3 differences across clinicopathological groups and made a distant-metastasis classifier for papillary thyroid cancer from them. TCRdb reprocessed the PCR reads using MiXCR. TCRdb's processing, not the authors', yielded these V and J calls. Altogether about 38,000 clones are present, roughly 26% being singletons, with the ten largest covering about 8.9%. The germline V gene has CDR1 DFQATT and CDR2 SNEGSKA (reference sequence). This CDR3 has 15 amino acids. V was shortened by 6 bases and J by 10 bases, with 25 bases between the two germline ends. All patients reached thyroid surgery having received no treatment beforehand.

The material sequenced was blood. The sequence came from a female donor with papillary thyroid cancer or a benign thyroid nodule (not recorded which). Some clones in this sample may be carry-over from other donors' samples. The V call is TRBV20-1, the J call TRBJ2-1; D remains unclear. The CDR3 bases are TGCAGTGCCTCCCCGCCGCCTACCTACAATCTGGAGCAGTTCTTC. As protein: CSASPPPTYNLEQFF.